This T cell receptor (beta chain) derives from a study of cytomegalovirus exposure and HLA in healthy donors. Germline V gene data show CDR1 as MGHRA and CDR2 as YSYEKL. After removal of 2 bases from V and 4 bases from J, the junction contained 13 bases not matched to a gene. There are 17 residues in the CDR3. Profiled with immunoSEQ multiplex PCR; TCRdb holds only in-frame clones, not every one. The sample includes approximately 150,000 clones, less than 90% seen only once; the top ten take about a tenth. The gene calls are TRBV4-1 and TRBJ2-5; 7 bases fit TRBD1. What was sequenced was PBMCs. This sequence was found in a young man in good health and CMV-seropositive. CDR3 loop: CASSQNSGQWVGETQYF. CDR3 bases: TGCGCCAGCAGCCAAAATTCGGGACAGTGGGTGGGAGAGACCCAGTACTTC.